This T cell receptor (beta chain) was captured in a study of T-cell memory formation after mild COVID-19. Study-wide background: TCR clusters were mostly donor specific.

TCRdb ran MiXCR on the 5' RACE reads and lists one entry per CDR3 protein. This sample has 150,000 or so distinct CDR3 sequences; about 14% occur once, and the top ten carry 12% to 15%. As concerns this clonotype: The antigen is not known.

The CDR3 totals 14 residues. V shed 6 bases and J 10 bases; nucleotides not matched to a gene: 8. Germline loops: CDR1 WSHSY, CDR2 SAAADI. General study points: A second wave expanding day 15 to 37 was CD4+-biased; contracting clones were balanced. Those CD4+ clones that contracted were mainly in CM and EM (CD8+ ones in EMRA). Second-wave clones with a day 37 peak had unconfirmed SARS-CoV-2 specificity.

This chain joins TRBV10-2 and TRBJ2-1; 11 positions agree with TRBD2. The clonotype was recovered from an adult woman who had mild COVID-19 (a few samples of this study predate the infection). Cell type and time point are not known. The sequencing input was PBMCs or a T cell subset sorted from them (not recorded which). The CDR3 sequence: CASRASGGLMEQFF. The DNA of the CDR3 is TGCGCCAGCAGGGCTAGCGGGGGGCTAATGGAGCAGTTCTTC.